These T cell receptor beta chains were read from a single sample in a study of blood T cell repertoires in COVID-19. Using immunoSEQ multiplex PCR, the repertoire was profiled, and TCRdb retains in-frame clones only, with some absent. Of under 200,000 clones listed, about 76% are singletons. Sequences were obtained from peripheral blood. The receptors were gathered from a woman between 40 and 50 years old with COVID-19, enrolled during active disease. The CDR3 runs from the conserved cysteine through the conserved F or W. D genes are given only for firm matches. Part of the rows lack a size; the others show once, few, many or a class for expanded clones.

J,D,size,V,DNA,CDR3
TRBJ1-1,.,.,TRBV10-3,TGTGCCATCAGTGACAGGCTAAACACTGAAGCTTTCTTT,CAISDRLNTEAFF
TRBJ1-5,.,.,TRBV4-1,TGCGCCAGCAGCCAAGGCCAGGGGCTTCAGCCCCAGCATTTT,CASSQGQGLQPQHF
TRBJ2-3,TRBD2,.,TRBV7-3,TGTGCCAGCAGCTTGACTAGCGGGGATCGATATACGCAGTATTTT,CASSLTSGDRYTQYF
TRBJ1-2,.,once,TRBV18,TGTGCCAGCTCACCACCCAGCGCCCAGGGGTTTAGGTACACCTTC,CASSPPSAQGFRYTF
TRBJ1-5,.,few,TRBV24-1,TGTGCCACCAGTGGACAGCATAGCAATCAGCCCCAGCATTTT,CATSGQHSNQPQHF
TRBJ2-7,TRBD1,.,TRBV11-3,TGTGCCAGCAGCTTGGGGACAGGGGATGGATACGAGCAGTACTTC,CASSLGTGDGYEQYF
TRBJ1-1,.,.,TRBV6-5,TGTGCCAGCAGTTACGCGGGGGTAGCTTTCTTT,CASSYAGVAFF
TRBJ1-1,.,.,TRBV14,TGTGCCAGCAGCCAAGATATATTAATTAACACTGAAGCTTTCTTT,CASSQDILINTEAFF
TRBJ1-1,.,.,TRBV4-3,TGCGCCAGCAGCCGGCACAGGCGACTGAACACTGAAGCTTTCTTT,CASSRHRRLNTEAFF
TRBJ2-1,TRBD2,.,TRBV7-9,TGTGCCAGCAGCTCAACGGGACTAGTTGTGGTCAATGAGCAGTTCTTC,CASSSTGLVVVNEQFF
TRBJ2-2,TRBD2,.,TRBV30,TGTGCCTGGAGGACTAGCGGGGTCGGGGAGCTGTTTTTT,CAWRTSGVGELFF
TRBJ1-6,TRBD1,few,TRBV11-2,TGTGCCAGCAGCATAAGACAGGGAGGTAATTCACCCCTCCACTTT,CASSIRQGGNSPLHF
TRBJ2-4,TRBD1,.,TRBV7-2,TGTGCCAGCAGCCTAGGGCAGGGGGTAGCCAAAAACATTCAGTACTTC,CASSLGQGVAKNIQYF
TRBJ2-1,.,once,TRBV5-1,TGCGCCAGCAGCTTACCAGTAGGGGGGGCCAATGAGCAGTTCTTC,CASSLPVGGANEQFF
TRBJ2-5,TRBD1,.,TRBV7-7,TGTGCCAGCAGCTTCAAACAGGGGGTCCAAGAGACCCAGTACTTC,CASSFKQGVQETQYF
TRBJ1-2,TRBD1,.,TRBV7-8,TGTGCCAGCAGCCAGGACAGGGGGCAGGACTATGGCTACACCTTC,CASSQDRGQDYGYTF
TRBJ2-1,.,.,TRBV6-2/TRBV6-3,TGTGCCAGCAGTTACACATCAAACGCTGAGCAGTTCTTC,CASSYTSNAEQFF
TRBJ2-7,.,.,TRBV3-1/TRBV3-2,TGTGCCAGCAGCCAAGGGAGGGCCTACGAGCAGTACTTC,CASSQGRAYEQYF
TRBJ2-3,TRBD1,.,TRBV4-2,TGTGCCAGCAGCCAACCATCACGACAGGGAGATACGCAGTATTTT,CASSQPSRQGDTQYF
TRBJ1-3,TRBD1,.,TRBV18,TGTGCCAGCTCACCACAGGGGGCAGAGGACACCATATATTTT,CASSPQGAEDTIYF
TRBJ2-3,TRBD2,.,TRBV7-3,TGTGCCAGCAGCTTACGGCGGGGAGGGGCAGATACGCAGTATTTT,CASSLRRGGADTQYF
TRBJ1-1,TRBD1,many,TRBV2,TGTGCCAGCAGTGAGCAGGGGGCGATGAACACTGAAGCTTTCTTT,CASSEQGAMNTEAFF
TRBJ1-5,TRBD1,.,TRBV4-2,TGTGCCAGCAGCCAAGAAGGTCAGGGGGGATTCCATAGCAATCAGCCCCAGCATTTT,CASSQEGQGGFHSNQPQHF
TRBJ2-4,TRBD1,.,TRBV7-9,TGTGCCAGCAGCTTGTTTGGACAGGGGGGCGACATTCAGTACTTC,CASSLFGQGGDIQYF
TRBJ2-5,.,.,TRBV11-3,TGTGCCAGCAGCTTATCGGGGTATCCAGAGACCCAGTACTTC,CASSLSGYPETQYF
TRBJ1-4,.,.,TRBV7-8,TGTGCCAGCAGCCCCGCCCACGGGGTGCCTAATGAAAAACTGTTTTTT,CASSPAHGVPNEKLFF
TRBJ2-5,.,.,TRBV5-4,TGTGCCAGCAGCCCCGTAGGGGGGGCCCAAGAGACCCAGTACTTC,CASSPVGGAQETQYF
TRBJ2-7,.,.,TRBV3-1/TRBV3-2,TGTGCCAGCAGCCAATACTTTGCCGAGCAGTACTTC,CASSQYFAEQYF
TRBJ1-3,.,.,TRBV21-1,TGTGCCAGCAGCAAGGGGGCGGTTAAAGTAATGGGGGTCTCTGGAAACACCATATATTTT,CASSKGAVKVMGVSGNTIYF
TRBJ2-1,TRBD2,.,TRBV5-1,TGCGCCAGCACCGTTAGCGGGGGGGCCTACAATGAGCAGTTCTTC,CASTVSGGAYNEQFF
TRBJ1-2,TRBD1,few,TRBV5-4,TGTGCCAGCAGCTTACAGGGGGCGAGCTATGGCTACACCTTC,CASSLQGASYGYTF
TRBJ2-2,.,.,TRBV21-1,TGTGCCAGCAGGACTAGCGGGGAGAGTACCGGGGAGCTGTTTTTT,CASRTSGESTGELFF
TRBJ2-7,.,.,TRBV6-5,TGTGCCAGCACCAAGACAGGGGAGGGCGAGCAGTACTTC,CASTKTGEGEQYF
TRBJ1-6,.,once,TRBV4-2,TGTGCCAGCAGACAGGACGAGTCCTATAATTCACCCCTCCACTTT,CASRQDESYNSPLHF
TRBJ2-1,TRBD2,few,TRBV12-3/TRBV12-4,TGTGCCAGCAGTTTAGGTGGGAGGGGTGAGCAGTTCTTC,CASSLGGRGEQFF
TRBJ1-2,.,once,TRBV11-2,TGTGCCAGCAGCGCCCTATCGGCAGGGATGGGCTATGGCTACACCTTC,CASSALSAGMGYGYTF
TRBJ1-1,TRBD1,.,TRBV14,TGTGCCAGCAGCCAAGGAGGGGGCAGAGGAACTGAAGCTTTCTTT,CASSQGGGRGTEAFF
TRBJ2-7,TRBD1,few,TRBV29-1,TGCAGCGTCGGGACAGGGGAGTACGAGCAGTACTTC,CSVGTGEYEQYF
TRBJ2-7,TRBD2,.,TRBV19,TGTGCCAGTAGTCTGCAGGGCGGGGGATACGAGCAGTACTTC,CASSLQGGGYEQYF
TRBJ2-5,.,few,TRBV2,TGTGCCAGCAAACGGTCGACGAGCTCAGGAGAGACCCAGTACTTC,CASKRSTSSGETQYF
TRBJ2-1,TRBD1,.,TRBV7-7,TGTGCCAGCAGTGCCGGGACAGGGGTAAGGAATGAGCAGTTCTTC,CASSAGTGVRNEQFF
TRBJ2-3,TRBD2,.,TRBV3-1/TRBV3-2,TGTGCCAGCAGCCAAGATATGGCTAGCGGGGGGGCCCGTGCAGATACGCAGTATTTT,CASSQDMASGGARADTQYF
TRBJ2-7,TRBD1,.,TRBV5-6,TGTGCCAGCAGCTCGAAAGGGACAGGGATTTCCTACGAGCAGTACTTC,CASSSKGTGISYEQYF
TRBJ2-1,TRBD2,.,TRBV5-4,TGTGCCAGCAGCCCGGCGGGAGCCTTTGGCTACAATGAGCAGTTCTTC,CASSPAGAFGYNEQFF
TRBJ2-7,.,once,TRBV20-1,TGCAGTGCTCGAAGCGGGCACGAGCAGTACTTC,CSARSGHEQYF
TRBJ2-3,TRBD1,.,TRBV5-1,TGCGCCAGCAGGAGAGGGGGCCTTTCAGATACGCAGTATTTT,CASRRGGLSDTQYF